This TCR beta chain appears in the sequencing data of a study of Ad26.COV2.S vaccination and SARS-CoV-2 variants. Looking at the study overall: Of the COV1001 trial arms, the Ad26.COV2.S arm included the donor. Once, or twice with 56 days between doses, Ad26.COV2.S was given intramuscularly. Study outcomes and limitations: Non-spike TCR breadth was similar in vaccine and placebo recipients.

Between the trimmed V and J ends, which lost 4 bases and 5 bases, there was a span of 15 bases. The CDR3 is 14 residues long. The germline V gene encodes CDR1 SGHRS and CDR2 YFSETQ. Remarks on this clone: Its matching antigen is unknown.

This table comes from immunoSEQ multiplex PCR, and its TCRdb copy is limited to in-frame clones, with some not included. The data show around 400,000 clones, 75% to 95% seen once. Treatment denoted: about 20 received Ad26.COV2.S at low or high dose, single or two shots; about five received placebo; per-sample allocation not given. Specimens were obtained on day 63 following the first vaccine or placebo injection. The vaccine antigen was prefusion-stabilized Wuhan SARS-CoV-2 spike. The rearrangement joins TRBV5-1 to TRBJ1-1; D is uncertain. The sample here was peripheral blood, taken in a trial of Ad26.COV2.S vaccine versus placebo. This TCR was recovered from a person aged 18 to 59 who received the Ad26.COV2.S COVID-19 vaccine or a placebo. CDR3 loop: CASSLRVEATEAFF. The CDR3 DNA reads TGCGCCAGCAGCCTGCGGGTGGAGGCAACTGAAGCTTTCTTT.